The source of this T cell receptor beta chain is a study of immune heterogeneity within non-small cell lung tumors. Study in general: Tumors were classified as 4 squamous cell carcinomas, about ten non-squamous carcinomas and 1 not otherwise specified.

At least ten counts were recorded for this clonotype. TCR beta CDR3 regions came from multiplex PCR with 32 forward V and 13 reverse J primers. TCRdb itself ran the multiplex PCR reads through MiXCR, one entry per CDR3 protein. The sample contains 10,000 to 15,000 distinct CDR3 sequences, approximately 22% of which appear only once. With 600 ng used per sample, the template was genomic DNA from bulk tumor. Surgeons took several biopsies per primary tumor, spaced far apart, during surgery. Samples came from untreated patients having curative surgery for newly diagnosed non-small cell lung cancer. CDR1 is LNHDA, CDR2 SQIVND, per germline (reference sequence). J lost 5 bases, V lost 4 bases, and 15 bases had no gene match. This CDR3 has 18 amino acids.

This sequence joins TRBV19 and TRBJ2-2; TRBD1 aligns across 8 bases. The receptor comes from a man aged 45-65 years with non-small cell lung cancer. Specimen: lung tumor tissue. The CDR3 DNA sequence: TGTGCCAGTAGTAAGGGACAGGTTTGGGCGACGGGAACCGGGGAGCTGTTTTTT. Amino acids: CASSKGQVWATGTGELFF.